This passage covers 6 T cell receptor beta chains from one sample sequenced in a study of long-term antiretroviral therapy in people with HIV. A v3.0 immunoSEQ assay was performed at survey level. TCRdb keeps only in-frame clones here, not all; method: immunoSEQ multiplex PCR. The sample shows approximately 29,000 clones, about 83% of them seen only once. The sample here was unsorted PBMCs, taken 0.4 years after starting antiretroviral therapy. The receptors shown here come from a young man with HIV.

This rearrangement joins TRBV13 to TRBJ1-1; TRBD1 matches at 8 bases. V shed 5 bases and J 5 bases; nucleotides not matched to a gene: 7. The CDR3 spans 14 residues. Germline assignment: CDR1 PRHDT and CDR2 FYEKMQ (reference sequence). CDR3 DNA: TGTGCCAGCAGCCTCGGACAGGGATGGACTGAAGCTTTCTTT. It encodes CASSLGQGWTEAFF.

The chain carries TRBV5-4 and TRBJ2-1; D assignment may be TRBD1 or TRBD2 (5 bases each). Per the germline V gene, CDR1 is SGHNT and CDR2 is YYREEE (reference sequence). Trimming pared 4 bases from V and 2 bases from J, leaving 13 bases between. There are 15 residues in the CDR3. The CDR3 nucleotides read TGTGCCAGCAGCCTTCAGGGACCCACCTACAATGAGCAGTTCTTC. Protein sequence: CASSLQGPTYNEQFF.

The chain combines TRBV7-9 with TRBJ1-1; the D is unclear. The CDR3 has 15 residues. The germline gives CDR1 SEHNR, CDR2 FQNEAQ (reference sequence). V shed 3 bases and J shed 3 bases, with 14 bases lying between them. The CDR3 DNA reads as TGTGCCAGCAGCTTGGCCCGCTCATGGGACACTGAAGCTTTCTTT. Translation gives CASSLARSWDTEAFF. The full variable domain, in which reference TRBV7-9 and TRBJ1-1 provide the parts outside the CDR3, is DTGVSQNPRHKITKRGQNVTFRCDPISEHNRLYWYRQTLGQGPEFLTYFQNEAQLEKSRLLSDRFSAERPKGSFSTLEIQRTEQGDSAMYLCASSLARSWDTEAFFGQGTRLTVV.

This chain links TRBV27 with TRBJ2-5; D may be TRBD2 (5 bases). CDR3 size: 15 residues. Germline CDR1 MNHEY, CDR2 SMNVEV (reference sequence). V gave up 3 bases and J gave up 1 base, with 12 bases separating them. The CDR3 sequence is CASSFAGGPQETQYF. The CDR3 region has the DNA TGTGCCAGCAGTTTTGCGGGCGGTCCCCAAGAGACCCAGTACTTC.

This rearrangement joins TRBV5-4 to TRBJ1-1; TRBD1 matches 8 bases. The CDR3 sequence is 17 residues long. Trimming took 1 base from V and 4 from J; bases not matched to a gene: 12. From germline, CDR1 is SGHNT and CDR2 YYREEE (reference sequence). DNA for the CDR3: TGTGCCAGCAGCTTGTCCCAGGGGGCAATTGGAGTCACTGAAGCTTTCTTT. Its translation: CASSLSQGAIGVTEAFF.

The chain employs TRBV11-3 and TRBJ2-1; 7 bases are shared with TRBD1. The CDR3 length is 12 residues. Germline trimming cut 5 bases from V and 9 bases from J; bases unmatched to any gene: 4. The V gene's germline CDR1 is SGHNT and CDR2 YENEEA. CDR3 nucleotides: TGTGCCAGCAGCCCAGGGGGTGCTGAGCAGTTCTTC. The encoded protein is CASSPGGAEQFF.